This T cell receptor (beta chain) was recorded in a study of CD8+ T cells in alopecia areata. The study, taken as a whole, reports: Scalp clonality dropped significantly under tofacitinib, as did expanded CD8+ top-100 clones.

Indicated treatment: oral pan-JAK inhibitor, 5-10 mg twice daily. Obtained from alopecia areata patients were lesional scalp punch biopsies along with peripheral blood. CDR1 and CDR2 from the germline V gene are SEHNR and FQNEAQ (reference sequence). This CDR3 region has 14 residues. With 5 bases removed from V and 5 bases from J, the gap between germline ends came to 12 bases. To note about this clone: What it recognizes is unknown.

The authors extracted RNA and reverse transcribed it into cDNA as the sequencing template. Assay: immunoSEQ multiplex PCR; the TCRdb copy retains only in-frame clones and omits some. The repertoire holds over 150,000 clones, with approximately 55% as singletons. V usage is TRBV7-9 and J usage is TRBJ2-2, with D possibly called TRBD1 or TRBD2 (6 bases each). This material consisted of CD8+ T cells sorted from blood, taken at week 24, from a patient treated with tofacitinib. This TCR derives from a human donor with alopecia areata. The CDR3 DNA reads as TGTGCCAGCAGCCCGGGGGCGCGGACCGGGGAGCTGTTTTTT. As protein: CASSPGARTGELFF.